This TCR beta chain emerged from a study of cytomegalovirus exposure and HLA in healthy donors (dated by TCRdb to the late 2010s). Regarding the research as a whole: An earlier analysis of approximately 640 of the donors reported approximately 290 Gb of sequence data and roughly 110 million unique TCR beta sequences from some 180 million T cells. Around 320 gigabases of sequencing data and roughly 90 million unique TCR sequences were included in an early release covering about 700 HLA-typed donors. Among the roughly 400 genotyped donors, roughly 80% belonged to the genetic ancestry cluster associated with self-reported Caucasian donors. The study aimed to test whether cataloging public T cell receptors could reveal signatures of past pathogen exposure. The T cell repertoires of about 700 subjects were profiled by immunosequencing and related to cytomegalovirus serostatus. Besides the first cohort of roughly 700 subjects, a separate validation cohort made up of over 95 different subjects was used. To predict cytomegalovirus infection status, the study combined high-throughput TCR immunosequencing, statistical association of individual TCRs with disease status, and machine learning. In a later analysis, previously published TCR beta repertoires from 550 to 750 donors were re-analyzed and high-resolution HLA genotyping was added so that TCR occurrence patterns could be studied. In the later analysis, no new phenotypic data were used to find candidate immune exposures; instead, reliance was placed on TCR beta sequences and their occurrence across donors. An earlier analysis of several hundred of the donors applied high-throughput TCR beta sequencing to assess whether each TCR beta V gene segment acted as functional or pseudogenic. Alongside the repertoire data, information on donor age, sex, ethnicity and CMV serostatus was compiled. A later genetic analysis used genome-wide SNP genotypes for about 60% of the roughly 670 donors, treating that subset as a discovery cohort. Every repertoire in the discovery cohort had been generated on one and the same sequencing platform. HLA typing included class I and class II loci at four-digit resolution. Typing coverage varied by locus: about 629-640 donors for A, B, C, DRB1 and DQB1; approximately 560 for DQA1; some 610 for DPA1; approximately 450 for DPB1. Roughly 5 DR-DQ haplotypes were handled as single units for association and clustering, since linkage in the cohort was strong. Among 398 genotyped donors of the cohort, an average of about 240,000 unique TCR beta nucleotide sequences were sequenced per donor, roughly 18% of them non-productive. The full study reports these points: Specific HLA alleles were associated with more than 15,000 TCR beta sequences at a false discovery rate of 0.05 in a later analysis. In both the original and validation cohorts, the classifier was reported to diagnose cytomegalovirus status with high specificity and sensitivity. An earlier analysis of around 540 of the donors showed that most TCR beta V segments appeared in productive rearrangements either about 90% or about 30% of the time, which broadly matched IMGT annotations. A further reported finding was that TCR beta sequences accurately predicted the HLA-A and HLA-B alleles for most subjects in the first cohort. A later genetic analysis associated a missense DCLRE1C variant with V-gene and J-gene trimming of TCR beta chains, and an independent cohort replicated the association. According to a later analysis, parvovirus B19, influenza, CMV and Epstein-Barr virus appeared linked to several top co-occurrence clusters. In a later analysis, HLA-associated TCR beta chains showed more clonal expansion and lower generation probabilities than non-associated chains that were equally common. According to a later genetic analysis, donors in an Asian-associated ancestry cluster had fewer N-insertions in productive TCRs than the roughly 700-donor mean. The presence/absence analyses assumed that sequencing depth was roughly uniform across donors, and that assumption may not be true. According to a later analysis, most CMV-associated TCR beta chains appeared to be HLA-restricted, and the HLA associations seemed to be driven largely by CMV exposure. The only immune exposure information available for the cohort was CMV serostatus. In a later analysis, the rate of TCR association differed among HLA loci, with DRB1 alleles having the most associated TCRs and HLA-C alleles having the fewest. In this cohort, only TCR beta chains were sequenced, and detectable features were limited by the absence of alpha or paired-chain data. Around 16 rarely observed V segments, including chromosome 9 orphons, were excluded from the earlier analysis of 550 to 700 of the donors because counts were too low. In the study, approximately 160 TCR beta chains were listed as associated with cytomegalovirus. Most TCR sequences were seen in very few donors, while some public TCRs were found in many individuals. It was suggested by the authors that the approach could potentially be generalized to other disease states and immunological phenotypes. Some IMGT-functional V segments, including TRBV6-2 and TRBV6-3, could not be told apart with the 87-base-pair reads, so those segments were excluded. Strong co-occurrence of HLA alleles, especially DR and DQ, made assigning TCR associations to individual alleles difficult. Three of the identified cytomegalovirus-associated TCR beta chains were confirmed in vitro to be specific for cytomegalovirus antigens. Correlated functional status among segregating V segments might reflect linkage disequilibrium, but an unknown experimental factor could not be ruled out. Because HLA typing was unavailable for some donors at each locus, only the typed subset was used in association tests. A cluster of highly shared sequence variants was judged likely to be a technical artifact of the sequencing pipeline.

Counted from cysteine to phenylalanine, this CDR3 has 14 amino acids. Only CDR3 DNA is held: 42 bases, read in frame from base 1. Unmatched junction bases come to 7, with V trimmed by 5 bases and J by 4 bases. The germline V gene supplies CDR1 SGHVS and CDR2 FQNEAQ. Libraries came from the immunoSEQ multiplex PCR assay. For the multiplex PCR, a mixture combining 60 forward primers for TCR Vbeta segments and 13 reverse primers for TCR Jbeta segments was used. The CDR3 region of rearranged TCR beta genes was amplified from genomic DNA with a multiplex PCR assay. Amplified TCR beta libraries were sequenced as 87-base-pair reads on the Illumina HiSeq System. For the original study's pipeline: A later analysis tallied about 77 million unique TCR beta chains across the 640 or so repertoires, and some 12 million of those chains were shared by two or more donors. Raw reads were error-corrected and collapsed into unique sequences by a nearest-neighbor algorithm in which closely related sequences were merged to remove PCR and sequencing errors. To assign V, D and J gene segments, CDR3 sequences were aligned to IMGT reference sequences. For a sequence to be retained, a match of at least six nucleotides to both a V gene segment and a J gene segment was required. A rearrangement counted as productive if the CDR3 had no stop codons and remained in frame with V and J, and every other rearrangement counted as non-productive. Following IMGT convention, CDR3 was defined as the stretch from the second conserved V-encoded cysteine up to the conserved J-encoded phenylalanine. In an earlier analysis of 500 to 650 of the donors, sequences lacking an unambiguous match to a single V gene segment were excluded. In an earlier analysis of 587 of the donors, a V segment was called functional when productive rearrangements were above 56.7%, and segregating when the standard deviation between donors exceeded 5%. A statistical classification framework was built for diagnosing cytomegalovirus status from the catalog of TCR beta chain sequences. In a later analysis, V and J genes were assigned by comparing TCR nucleotide sequences against IMGT/GENE-DB human TR gene sequences. Using the TCRdist pipeline, a later analysis assigned CDR3 sequences along with most-parsimonious VDJ recombination scenarios. In a later analysis, every TCR beta chain was defined by the combination of its CDR3 amino acid sequence and its V-gene family, and reads without a unique V-gene family were dropped. In a later analysis, 450 to 600 highly shared, low-generation-probability nucleotide sequences were removed to address suspected cross-contamination and a sequencing artifact. In a later analysis, a clonal expansion index for each public chain was calculated from normalized within-repertoire ranks of inferred template counts. In a later analysis, generation probabilities were computed using a VDJ recombination model fitted to out-of-frame rearrangements, and the results were checked against IGoR. In a later analysis, TCR-TCR, TCR-HLA and TCR-CMV co-occurrence was scored with hypergeometric tests, and a repertoire-size bias correction was applied to TCR pairs. To estimate false discovery rates, a later analysis permuted the HLA or CMV assignments 20 times. A later analysis grouped co-occurring TCRs with DBSCAN, adding TCRdist sequence similarity when clustering within HLA-allele-positive subsets. For co-occurrence clustering, repertoires with fewer than 30,000 or more than 120,000 public chains were excluded, along with roughly 5 repertoires with anomalous nucleotide sharing. TCRdb mirrors the immuneACCESS table, restricted to in-frame sequences. Some clones are absent from its copies; in checked studies, under half trace to an unresolved V gene, and the reason for the others is unknown. For V, J and clone size, that table is used; D and trimming come from the DNA. The sample contains under 150,000 clones, roughly 70% of them found a single time. The top ten constitute around 4% of the sample.

In the case of this clone: Its antigen is currently not known. No much larger clone exists at a distance of one base, and base qualities are not known.

The cohort was made up of 666 healthy bone marrow donors. All cohort members were sampled while nominally healthy, although unrecorded immune exposures were likely present. The donor tested CMV seropositive and was one of the 289 seropositive cohort members. Each donor provided a peripheral blood sample, and peripheral blood mononuclear cells were used for TCR beta sequencing. Genomic DNA extraction from the blood cell samples was performed with the Qiagen DNeasy Blood Extraction Kit. The sequencing input was PBMCs. The source of this sequence is a woman between 40 and 55 years old in good health and CMV-seropositive. The chain was built from TRBV7-8 and TRBJ1-2, with TRBD1 matching 7 junction bases. The nucleotides are TGTGCCAGCAGCCAGGGGGTGGACAGCTATGGCTACACCTTC. Translated, this is CASSQGVDSYGYTF.